The clone carrying this T cell receptor beta chain was observed a few times. Combining a sample-barcoded 5' primer with a J-beta primer mix, a second PCR ran for about 7 to 11 cycles. Using its own MiXCR run on the 5' RACE reads, TCRdb lists one record per CDR3 protein. The profile covers about 1.1 million distinct CDR3 sequences, with roughly two fifths appearing a single time and 13% taken by the ten largest. The CDR3 consists of 14 residues. Trimming pared 5 bases from V and 8 bases from J, leaving 13 bases between. The data belong to a study of blood T cells in healthy people across ages. The chain uses TRBV12-3 or TRBV12-4 and TRBJ1-6; D is undetermined. The specimen was blood. The sequence was obtained from a young man in good health. CDR3 bases: TGTGCCAGCAGTAAAGAGGGTAGAGATTCACCCCTCCACTTT. Amino acid sequence: CASSKEGRDSPLHF.